This TCR beta chain comes out of a study of T-cell memory formation after mild COVID-19. General study findings and limits: Proof of SARS-CoV-2 specificity was absent for the second-wave clones that crested on day 37.

Looked up from germline, CDR1 is DFQATT and CDR2 is SNEGSKA (reference sequence). The CDR3 is 14 amino acids. V was pared by 5 bases and J by 0 bases, with 13 bases between. About this clonotype itself: Its target is unknown.

TCRdb called the 5' RACE reads again in MiXCR, with one record for every CDR3 protein. The table has approximately 250,000 distinct CDR3 sequences, approximately 15% seen once; the top ten hold around 21%. This chain joins TRBV20-1 and TRBJ1-1; TRBD1 might be the D (6 bases). Sequencing input: PBMCs or a T cell subset sorted from them (not recorded which). The TCR sequence derives from a young man who had mild COVID-19 (a few samples of this study predate the infection). Cell type and time point are not known. The CDR3 sequence is CSAPLGGMNTEAFF. The CDR3 region has the DNA TGCAGTGCTCCCTTAGGGGGGATGAACACTGAAGCTTTCTTT.